This TCR beta chain was captured by sequencing in a study of OX40 agonist ivuxolimab in advanced cancers. Study at large: People in dose escalation had one of these cancers: hepatocellular carcinoma, melanoma, renal cell or head and neck cancer. Three individuals attained partial responses, comprising one hepatocellular carcinoma case and two cutaneous melanoma cases. Study-wide points: Mean expanded clone counts were higher in CD8+ than CD4+ T cells.

Clones were sequenced by immunoSEQ multiplex PCR, and TCRdb holds only the in-frame ones, with some missing. The repertoire includes about 30,000 clones, roughly four fifths of them detected once, and roughly 12% sits in the top ten. Remarks on this clone: Its antigen is currently unknown.

The sequence derives from an adult with an advanced solid tumor such as melanoma, head and neck, liver or kidney cancer. Sequencing used CD4+ or CD8+ T cells sorted from blood, obtained in a trial of the OX40 agonist ivuxolimab.

The CDR3 DNA is TGTGCCAGCAGTTACGACACCGGTGGATACAATGAGCAGTTCTTC. Translating it yields CASSYDTGGYNEQFF. The chain recombines TRBV6-5 with TRBJ2-1, with D uncertain. The germline V gene has CDR1 MNHEY and CDR2 SVGAGI. V was shortened by 2 bases and J by 4 bases, with 12 bases between the two germline ends. CDR3 size: 15 residues.